This TCR beta chain was retrieved from a study of blood T cell repertoires in COVID-19. Study-level information: Sites across the United States, Italy and Spain contributed samples from acute and convalescent COVID-19. PBMCs, B-cell-depleted T cells, or T cells were the source of the cDNA or gDNA that made up the material.

Per the original methods: How many nucleated cells were present was estimated from reference gene primer amplification. The data were produced by immunoSEQ multiplex PCR, yet TCRdb's version contains in-frame clones alone and is incomplete. That table is the source of V, J and clone size, and D and trimming were worked out from the DNA. The repertoire includes hundreds of thousands of clones, roughly 90% of them detected once, and 0.95% to 1.5% sits in the top ten. This clonotype was sampled from a man between 40 and 49 years old with acute or convalescent COVID-19. Sequenced input: peripheral blood.

DNA for the CDR3: TGTGCCAGCAGAGAAACGACCGGGACAGGGGTAGGCGAGCAGTACTTC. Translation gives CASRETTGTGVGEQYF. V usage is TRBV27 and J usage is TRBJ2-7, with 10 bases that match TRBD1. Losses at the gene ends were 6 bases for V and 6 bases for J; bases not matched to a gene: 14. Per the germline V gene, CDR1 is MNHEY and CDR2 is SMNVEV (reference sequence). The CDR3 loop spans 16 amino acids.